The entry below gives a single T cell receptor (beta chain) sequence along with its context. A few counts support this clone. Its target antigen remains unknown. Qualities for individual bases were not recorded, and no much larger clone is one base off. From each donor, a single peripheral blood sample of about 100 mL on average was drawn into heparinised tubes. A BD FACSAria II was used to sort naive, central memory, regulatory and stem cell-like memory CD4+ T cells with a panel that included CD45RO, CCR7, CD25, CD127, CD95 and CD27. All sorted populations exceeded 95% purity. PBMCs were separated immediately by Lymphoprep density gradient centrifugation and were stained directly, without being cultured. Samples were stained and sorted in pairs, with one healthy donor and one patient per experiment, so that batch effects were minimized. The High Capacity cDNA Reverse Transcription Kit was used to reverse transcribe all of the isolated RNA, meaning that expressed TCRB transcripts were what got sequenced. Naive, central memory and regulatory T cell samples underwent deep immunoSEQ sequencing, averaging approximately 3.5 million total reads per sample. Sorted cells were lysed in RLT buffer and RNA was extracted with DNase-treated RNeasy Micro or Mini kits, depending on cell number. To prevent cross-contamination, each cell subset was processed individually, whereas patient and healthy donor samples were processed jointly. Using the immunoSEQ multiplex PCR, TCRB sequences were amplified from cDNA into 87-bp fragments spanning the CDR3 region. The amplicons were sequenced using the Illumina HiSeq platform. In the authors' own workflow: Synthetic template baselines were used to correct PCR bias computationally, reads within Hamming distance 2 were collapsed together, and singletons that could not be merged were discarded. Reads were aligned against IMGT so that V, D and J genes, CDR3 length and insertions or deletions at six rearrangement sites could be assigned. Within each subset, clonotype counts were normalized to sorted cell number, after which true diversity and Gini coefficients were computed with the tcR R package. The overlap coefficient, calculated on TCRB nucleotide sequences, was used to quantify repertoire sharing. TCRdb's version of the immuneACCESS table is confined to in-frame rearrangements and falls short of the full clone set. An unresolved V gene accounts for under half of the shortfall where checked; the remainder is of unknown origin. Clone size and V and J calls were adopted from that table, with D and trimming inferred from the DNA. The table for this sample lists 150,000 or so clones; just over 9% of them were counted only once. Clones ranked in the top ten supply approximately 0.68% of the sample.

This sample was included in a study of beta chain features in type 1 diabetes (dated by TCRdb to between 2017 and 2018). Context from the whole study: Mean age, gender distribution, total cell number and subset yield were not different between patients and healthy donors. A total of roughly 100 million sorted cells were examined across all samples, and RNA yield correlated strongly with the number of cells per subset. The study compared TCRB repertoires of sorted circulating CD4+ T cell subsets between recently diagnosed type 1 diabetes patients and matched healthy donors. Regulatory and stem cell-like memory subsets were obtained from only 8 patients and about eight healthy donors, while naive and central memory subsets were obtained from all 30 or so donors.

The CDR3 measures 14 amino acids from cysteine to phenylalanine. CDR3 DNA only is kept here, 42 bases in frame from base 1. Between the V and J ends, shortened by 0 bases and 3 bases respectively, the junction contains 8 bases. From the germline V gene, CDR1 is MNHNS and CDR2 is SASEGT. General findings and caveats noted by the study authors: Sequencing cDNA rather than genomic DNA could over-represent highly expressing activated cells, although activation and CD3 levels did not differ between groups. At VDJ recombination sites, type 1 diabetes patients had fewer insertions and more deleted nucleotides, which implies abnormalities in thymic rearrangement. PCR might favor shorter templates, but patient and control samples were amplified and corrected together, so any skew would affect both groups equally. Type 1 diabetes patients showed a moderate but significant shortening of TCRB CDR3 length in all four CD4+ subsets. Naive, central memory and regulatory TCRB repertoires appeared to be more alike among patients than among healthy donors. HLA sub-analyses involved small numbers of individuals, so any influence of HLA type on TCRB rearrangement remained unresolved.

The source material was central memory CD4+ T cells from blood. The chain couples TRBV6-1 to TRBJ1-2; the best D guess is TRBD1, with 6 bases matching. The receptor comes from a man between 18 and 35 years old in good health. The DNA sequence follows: TGTGCCAGCAGTGAAGCGGCAGGGGACTATGGCTACACCTTC. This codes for CASSEAAGDYGYTF.